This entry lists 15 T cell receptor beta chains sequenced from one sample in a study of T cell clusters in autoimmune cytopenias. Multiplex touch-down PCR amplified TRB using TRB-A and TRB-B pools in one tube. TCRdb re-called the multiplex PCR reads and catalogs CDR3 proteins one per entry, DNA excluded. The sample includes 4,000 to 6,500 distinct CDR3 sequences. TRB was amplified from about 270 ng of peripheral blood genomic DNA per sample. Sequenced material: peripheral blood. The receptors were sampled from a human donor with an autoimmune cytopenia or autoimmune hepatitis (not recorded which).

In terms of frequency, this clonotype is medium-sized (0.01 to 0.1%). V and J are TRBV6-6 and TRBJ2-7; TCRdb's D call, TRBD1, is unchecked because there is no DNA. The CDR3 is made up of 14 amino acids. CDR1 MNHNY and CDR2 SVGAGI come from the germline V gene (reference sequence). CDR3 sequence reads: CASSYRGDSYEQYF.

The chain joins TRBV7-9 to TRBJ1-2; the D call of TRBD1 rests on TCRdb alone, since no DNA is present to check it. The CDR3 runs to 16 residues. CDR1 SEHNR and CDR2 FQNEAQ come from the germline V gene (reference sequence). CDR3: CASSLPGTGVGYGYTF.

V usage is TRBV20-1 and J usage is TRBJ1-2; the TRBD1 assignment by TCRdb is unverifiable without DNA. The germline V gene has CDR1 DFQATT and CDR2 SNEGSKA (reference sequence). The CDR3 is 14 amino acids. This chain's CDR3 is CSAIPGQGSYGYTF.

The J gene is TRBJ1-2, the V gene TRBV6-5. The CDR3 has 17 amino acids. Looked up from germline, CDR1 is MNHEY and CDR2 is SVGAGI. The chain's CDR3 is CASSYHFSGSVSYGYTF.

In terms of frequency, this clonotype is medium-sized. The CDR3 loop is CASTDSRGLAKNIQYF. The chain joins TRBV6-5 to TRBJ2-4; TCRdb's assignment of TRBD1 cannot be checked, as there is no DNA. The CDR3 has 16 residues. Germline V CDR1 and CDR2: MNHEY, SVGAGI.

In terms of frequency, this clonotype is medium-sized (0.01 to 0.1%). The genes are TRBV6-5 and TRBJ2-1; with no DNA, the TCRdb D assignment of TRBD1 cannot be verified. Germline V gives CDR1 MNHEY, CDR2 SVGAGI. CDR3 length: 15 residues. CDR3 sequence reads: CASTRGQGKGGEQFF.

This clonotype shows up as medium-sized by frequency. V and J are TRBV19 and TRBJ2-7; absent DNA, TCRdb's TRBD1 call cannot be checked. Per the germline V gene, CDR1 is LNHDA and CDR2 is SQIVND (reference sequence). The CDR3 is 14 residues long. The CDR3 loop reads CASSLTGSWDEQYF. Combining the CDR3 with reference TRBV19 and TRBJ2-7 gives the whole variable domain DGGITQSPKYLFRKEGQNVTLSCEQNLNHDAMYWYRQDPGQGLRLIYYSQIVNDFQKGDIAEGYSVSREKKESFPLTVTSAQKNPTAFYLCASSLTGSWDEQYFGPGTRLTVT.

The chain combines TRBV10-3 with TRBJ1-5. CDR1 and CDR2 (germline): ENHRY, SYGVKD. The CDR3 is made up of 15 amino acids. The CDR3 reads CAISKDKYSNQPQHF.

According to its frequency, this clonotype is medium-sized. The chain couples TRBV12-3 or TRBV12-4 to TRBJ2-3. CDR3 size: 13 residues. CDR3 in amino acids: CASGFWGKGTQYF.

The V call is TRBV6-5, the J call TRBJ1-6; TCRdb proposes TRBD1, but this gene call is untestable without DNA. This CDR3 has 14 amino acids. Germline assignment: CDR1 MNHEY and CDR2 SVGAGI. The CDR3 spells CASSLGGRNSPLHF.

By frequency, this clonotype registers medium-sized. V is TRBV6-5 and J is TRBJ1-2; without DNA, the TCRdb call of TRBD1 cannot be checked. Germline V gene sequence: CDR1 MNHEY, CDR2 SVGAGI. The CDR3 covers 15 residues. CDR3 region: CASSEDPRGDHGYTF.

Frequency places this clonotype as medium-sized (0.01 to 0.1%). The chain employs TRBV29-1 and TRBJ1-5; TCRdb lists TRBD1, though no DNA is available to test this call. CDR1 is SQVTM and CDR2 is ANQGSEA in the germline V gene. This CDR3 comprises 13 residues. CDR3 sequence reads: CSAQDRVGQPQHF. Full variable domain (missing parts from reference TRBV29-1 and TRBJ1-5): SAVISQKPSRDICQRGTSLTIQCQVDSQVTMMFWYRQQPGQSLTLIATANQGSEATYESGFVIDKFPISRPNLTFSTLTVSNMSPEDSSIYLCSAQDRVGQPQHFGDGTRLSIL.

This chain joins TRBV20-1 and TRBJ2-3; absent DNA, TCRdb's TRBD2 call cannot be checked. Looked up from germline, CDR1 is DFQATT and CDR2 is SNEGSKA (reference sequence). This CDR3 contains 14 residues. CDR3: CSALLAGRTDTQYF.

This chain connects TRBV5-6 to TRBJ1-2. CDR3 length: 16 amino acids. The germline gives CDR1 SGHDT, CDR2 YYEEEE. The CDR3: CASSLGSSGGWNGYTF.

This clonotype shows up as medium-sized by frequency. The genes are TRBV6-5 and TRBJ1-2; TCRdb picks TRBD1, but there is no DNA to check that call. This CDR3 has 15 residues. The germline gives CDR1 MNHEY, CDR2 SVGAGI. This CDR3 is CASSYSRGQGYGYTF.